The clone carrying this T cell receptor (beta chain) was found a few times. The antigen remains undetermined. From the germline J gene comes the end of the CDR3, since the read stops 3 residues before it. Germline lookup yields CDR1 SEHNR and CDR2 FQNEAQ (reference sequence). Losses at the gene ends were 5 bases for V and 5 bases for J; bases not matched to a gene: 5. CDR3 size: 15 residues. No CVID subject was ill or on immunomodulatory drugs when sampled. The sample originates from a study of T cell clonality in common variable immunodeficiency. Overall study findings and caveats: Reportedly, TCR beta sequences from common variable immunodeficiency showed fewer deletions and N-nucleotide insertions. CVID subjects had higher TCRbeta clonality than healthy controls, most marked in about a third.

Profiling relied on immunoSEQ multiplex PCR, and the TCRdb table lists in-frame clones only, not all of them. This repertoire holds approximately 12,000 clones, and none appear only once. The receptor comes from a human donor with common variable immunodeficiency. The specimen sequenced was peripheral blood mononuclear cells. The chain links TRBV7-9 to TRBJ1-5; 11 nucleotides agree with TRBD1. CDR3 DNA, as far as it was read: TGTGCCAGCAGCCCGGGACAGGGGGAGGATCAGCCC. Encoded protein: CASSPGQGEDQP. The entire CDR3 protein reads CASSPGQGEDQPQHF.